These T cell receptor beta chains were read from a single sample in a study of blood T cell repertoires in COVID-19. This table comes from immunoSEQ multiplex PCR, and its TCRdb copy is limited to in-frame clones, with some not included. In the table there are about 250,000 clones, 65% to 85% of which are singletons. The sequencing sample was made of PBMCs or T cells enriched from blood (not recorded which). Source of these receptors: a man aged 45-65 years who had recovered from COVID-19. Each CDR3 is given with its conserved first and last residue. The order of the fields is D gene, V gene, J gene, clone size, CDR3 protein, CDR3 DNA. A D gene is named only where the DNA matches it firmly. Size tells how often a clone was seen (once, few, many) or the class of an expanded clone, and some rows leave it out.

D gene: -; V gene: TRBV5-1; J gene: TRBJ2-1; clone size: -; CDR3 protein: CASSSPPQNEQFF; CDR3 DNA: TGCGCCAGCAGCTCCCCCCCTCAGAATGAGCAGTTCTTC
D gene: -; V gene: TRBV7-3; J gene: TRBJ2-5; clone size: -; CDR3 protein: CASSSGSRETQYF; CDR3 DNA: TGTGCCAGCAGCTCCGGGAGCCGGGAGACCCAGTACTTC
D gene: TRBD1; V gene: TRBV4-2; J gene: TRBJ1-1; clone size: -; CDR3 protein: CASSLALGGQKGEAFF; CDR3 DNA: TGTGCCAGCAGCCTCGCACTGGGGGGACAGAAAGGTGAAGCTTTCTTT
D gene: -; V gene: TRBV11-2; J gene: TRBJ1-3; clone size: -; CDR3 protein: CASSPGTSGNTIYF; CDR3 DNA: TGTGCCAGCAGCCCGGGAACCTCTGGAAACACCATATATTTT
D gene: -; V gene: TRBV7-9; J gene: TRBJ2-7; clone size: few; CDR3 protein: CASSPRTVYEQYF; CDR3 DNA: TGTGCCAGCAGCCCCCGGACTGTCTACGAGCAGTACTTC
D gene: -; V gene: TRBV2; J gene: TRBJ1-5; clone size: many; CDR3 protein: CASTAGLRQPQHF; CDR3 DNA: TGTGCCAGCACGGCAGGACTAAGGCAGCCCCAGCATTTT
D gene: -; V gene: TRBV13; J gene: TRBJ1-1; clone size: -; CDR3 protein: CASTLGLMRNTEAFF; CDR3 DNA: TGTGCCAGCACCTTAGGTCTGATGCGGAACACTGAAGCTTTCTTT
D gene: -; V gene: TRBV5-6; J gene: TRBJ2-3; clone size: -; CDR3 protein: CASSFGGDTQYF; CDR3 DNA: TGTGCCAGCAGCTTCGGAGGGGATACGCAGTATTTT
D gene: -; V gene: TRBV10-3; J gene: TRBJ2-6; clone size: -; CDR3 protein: CAISESRRDWVLTF; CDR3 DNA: TGTGCCATCAGTGAGTCCAGGAGGGATTGGGTCCTGACTTTC
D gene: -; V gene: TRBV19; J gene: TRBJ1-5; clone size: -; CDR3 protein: CASSIQGLMDQPQHF; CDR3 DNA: TGTGCCAGTAGTATACAGGGGTTGATGGATCAGCCCCAGCATTTT
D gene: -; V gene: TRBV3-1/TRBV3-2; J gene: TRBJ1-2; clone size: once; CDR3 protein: CASSQRFQGYGYGYTF; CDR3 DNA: TGTGCCAGCAGCCAAAGGTTTCAGGGATACGGCTATGGCTACACCTTC
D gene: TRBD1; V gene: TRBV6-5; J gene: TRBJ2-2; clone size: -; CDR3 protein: CASREQGASTGELFF; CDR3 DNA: TGTGCCAGCAGAGAGCAGGGGGCGAGCACCGGGGAGCTGTTTTTT
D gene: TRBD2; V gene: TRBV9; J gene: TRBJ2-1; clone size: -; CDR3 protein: CASSVGAGTYNEQFF; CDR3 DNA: TGTGCCAGCAGCGTAGGAGCGGGGACCTACAATGAGCAGTTCTTC
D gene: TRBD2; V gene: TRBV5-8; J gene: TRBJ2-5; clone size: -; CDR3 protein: CASSLGLAGETQYF; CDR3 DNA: TGTGCCAGCAGCTTGGGACTAGCGGGGGAGACCCAGTACTTC
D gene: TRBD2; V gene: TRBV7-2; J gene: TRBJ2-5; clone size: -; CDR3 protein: CASSLTSGRGLGTQYF; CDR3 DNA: TGTGCCAGCAGCTTGACTAGCGGGAGGGGCCTTGGGACCCAGTACTTC
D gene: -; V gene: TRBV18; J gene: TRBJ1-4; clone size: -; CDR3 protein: CASSPLGAGNEKLFF; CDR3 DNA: TGTGCCAGCTCACCACTTGGGGCAGGCAATGAAAAACTGTTTTTT
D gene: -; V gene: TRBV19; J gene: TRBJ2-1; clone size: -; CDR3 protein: CASRPGYSYNEQFF; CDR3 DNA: TGTGCCTCCCGACCGGGATACTCCTACAATGAGCAGTTCTTC
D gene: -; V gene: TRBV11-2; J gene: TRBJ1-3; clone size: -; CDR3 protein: CASSLEAVTGNTIYF; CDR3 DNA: TGTGCCAGCAGCTTAGAGGCAGTAACTGGAAACACCATATATTTT
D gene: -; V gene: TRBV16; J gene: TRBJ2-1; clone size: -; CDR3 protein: CASSGTQYNEQFF; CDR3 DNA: TGTGCCAGCAGCGGGACACAGTACAATGAGCAGTTCTTC
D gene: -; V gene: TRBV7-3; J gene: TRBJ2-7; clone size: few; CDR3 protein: CASSLGGGTNEQYF; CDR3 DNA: TGTGCCAGCAGCCTGGGAGGGGGAACGAACGAGCAGTACTTC
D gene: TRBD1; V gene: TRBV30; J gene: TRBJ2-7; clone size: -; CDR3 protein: CAWTPGTGGVEQYF; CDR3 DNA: TGTGCCTGGACCCCCGGGACAGGGGGCGTTGAGCAGTACTTC
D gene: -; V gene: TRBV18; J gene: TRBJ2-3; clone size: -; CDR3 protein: CASSPLGGPTDTQYF; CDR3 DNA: TGTGCCAGCTCTCCCCTCGGGGGGCCGACAGATACGCAGTATTTT
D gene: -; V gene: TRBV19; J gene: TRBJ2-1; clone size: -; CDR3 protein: CASSKGEYNEQFF; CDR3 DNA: TGTGCCAGTAGTAAAGGAGAATACAATGAGCAGTTCTTC
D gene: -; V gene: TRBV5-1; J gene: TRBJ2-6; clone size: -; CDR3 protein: CASTTGPGANVLTF; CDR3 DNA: TGCGCCAGCACAACAGGTCCTGGGGCCAACGTCCTGACTTTC
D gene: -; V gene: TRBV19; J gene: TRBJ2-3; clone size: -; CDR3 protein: CASSMGASSTDTQYF; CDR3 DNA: TGTGCCAGTAGTATGGGCGCTTCTAGCACAGATACGCAGTATTTT
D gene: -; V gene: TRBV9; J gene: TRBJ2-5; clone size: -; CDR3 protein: CASSVVPGGAGETQYF; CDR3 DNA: TGTGCCAGCAGCGTCGTCCCAGGCGGGGCGGGGGAGACCCAGTACTTC
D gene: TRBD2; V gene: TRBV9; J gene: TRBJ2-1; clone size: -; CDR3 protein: CASSAPGLAGSREQFF; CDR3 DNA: TGTGCCAGCAGCGCTCCTGGGCTAGCGGGATCTCGTGAGCAGTTCTTC
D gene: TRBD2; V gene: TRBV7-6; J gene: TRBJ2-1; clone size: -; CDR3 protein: CASSPRSGIGSYNEQFF; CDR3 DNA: TGTGCCAGCAGCCCTCGTAGCGGGATCGGATCCTACAATGAGCAGTTCTTC
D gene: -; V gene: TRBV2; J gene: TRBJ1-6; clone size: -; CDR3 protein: CASTRDTGGGSLHF; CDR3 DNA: TGTGCCAGCACTCGGGACACGGGCGGTGGGTCCCTCCACTTT
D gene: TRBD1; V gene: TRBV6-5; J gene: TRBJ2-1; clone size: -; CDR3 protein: CASSRDRVTYNEQFF; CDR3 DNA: TGTGCCAGCAGTCGGGACAGGGTTACCTACAATGAGCAGTTCTTC
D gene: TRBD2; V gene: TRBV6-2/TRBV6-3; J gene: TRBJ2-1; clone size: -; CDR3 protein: CASSYSSGGGSYNEQFF; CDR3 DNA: TGTGCCAGCAGTTACTCGAGTGGCGGGGGATCCTACAATGAGCAGTTCTTC
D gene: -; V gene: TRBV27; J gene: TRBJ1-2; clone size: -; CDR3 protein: CASGRLWRGEGNYGYTF; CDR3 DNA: TGTGCCAGCGGTCGATTATGGCGGGGGGAGGGAAACTATGGCTACACCTTC
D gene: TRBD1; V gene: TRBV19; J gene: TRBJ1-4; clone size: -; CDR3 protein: CASTQQGFANEKLFF; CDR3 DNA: TGTGCCAGTACCCAACAGGGGTTTGCTAATGAAAAACTGTTTTTT
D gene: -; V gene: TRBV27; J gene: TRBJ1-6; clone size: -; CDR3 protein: CASSLNRAGSPLHF; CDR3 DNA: TGTGCCAGCAGTTTAAACAGGGCAGGGTCACCCCTCCACTTT
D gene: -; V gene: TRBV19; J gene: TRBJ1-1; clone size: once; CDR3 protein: CASTLPTMNTEAFF; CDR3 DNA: TGTGCCAGTACCTTACCTACTATGAACACTGAAGCTTTCTTT
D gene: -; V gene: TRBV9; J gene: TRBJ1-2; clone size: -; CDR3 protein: CASRPFTGLLGYTF; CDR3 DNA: TGTGCCAGCCGCCCGTTTACAGGGTTGCTTGGCTACACCTTC